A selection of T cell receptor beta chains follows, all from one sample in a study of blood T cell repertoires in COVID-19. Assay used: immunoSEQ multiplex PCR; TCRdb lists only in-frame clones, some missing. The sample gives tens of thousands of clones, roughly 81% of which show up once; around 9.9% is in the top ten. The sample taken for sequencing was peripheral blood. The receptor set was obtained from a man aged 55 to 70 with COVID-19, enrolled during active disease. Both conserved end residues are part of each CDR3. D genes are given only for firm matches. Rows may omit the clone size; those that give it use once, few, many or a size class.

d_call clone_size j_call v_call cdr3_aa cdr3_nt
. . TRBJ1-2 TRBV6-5 CASVGQLGNYGYTF TGTGCCAGCGTGGGGCAGTTGGGTAACTATGGCTACACCTTC
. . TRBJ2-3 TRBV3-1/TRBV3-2 CASSQGSLTDTQYF TGTGCCAGCAGCCAAGGGAGCCTCACAGATACGCAGTATTTT
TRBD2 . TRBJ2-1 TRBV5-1 CASSSLSGGHNEQFF TGCGCCAGCAGCAGCCTGAGCGGGGGACACAATGAGCAGTTCTTC
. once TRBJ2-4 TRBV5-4 CASRPAGGKNIQYF TGTGCCAGCCGCCCAGCGGGTGGCAAAAACATTCAGTACTTC
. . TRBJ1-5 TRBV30 CAWSVSRVGRSDQPQHF TGTGCCTGGAGTGTATCCAGGGTCGGCAGGTCCGATCAGCCCCAGCATTTT
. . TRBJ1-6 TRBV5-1 CASSLVGSSYNSPLHF TGCGCCAGCAGCTTGGTTGGTAGCTCCTATAATTCACCCCTCCACTTT
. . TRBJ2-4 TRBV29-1 CSVVKTGPPYQNIQYF TGCAGCGTGGTAAAGACAGGCCCTCCGTACCAAAACATTCAGTACTTC
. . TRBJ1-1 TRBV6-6 CASSRREATEAFF TGTGCCAGCAGCCGTCGGGAGGCCACTGAAGCTTTCTTT
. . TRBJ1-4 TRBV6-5 CASGSRDLTNEKLFF TGTGCCAGCGGCTCCCGGGATTTGACTAATGAAAAACTGTTTTTT
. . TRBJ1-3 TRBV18 CASSPDSSSGNTIYF TGTGCCAGCTCACCGGACAGCTCCTCTGGAAACACCATATATTTT
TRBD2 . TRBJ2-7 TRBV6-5 CASRYSGSPAYEQYF TGTGCCAGCCGATATAGCGGGAGTCCGGCCTACGAGCAGTACTTC
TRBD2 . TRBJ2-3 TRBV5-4 CASTGTSGFTDTQYF TGTGCCAGCACCGGGACTAGCGGATTCACAGATACGCAGTATTTT
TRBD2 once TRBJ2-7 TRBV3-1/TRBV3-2 CASSQDGGGTYEQYF TGTGCCAGCAGCCAAGATGGGGGGGGGACCTACGAGCAGTACTTC
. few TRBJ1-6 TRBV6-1 CASSEGPQPGLELHF TGTGCCAGCAGTGAAGGGCCACAACCGGGACTAGAGCTCCACTTT
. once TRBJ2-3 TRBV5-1 CASSLASGLSDTQYF TGCGCCAGCAGCTTGGCTAGTGGATTGTCTGATACGCAGTATTTT
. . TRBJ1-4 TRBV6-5 CASRARAGGEKLFF TGTGCCAGCAGGGCCCGGGCCGGGGGAGAAAAACTGTTTTTT